This T cell receptor (beta chain) is from a study of blood T cell repertoires in COVID-19. This clone showed up just a few times. Produced via immunoSEQ multiplex PCR; TCRdb's table is partial and in-frame only. The table lists approximately 290,000 clones, approximately 85% of them singletons. The germline V gene has CDR1 MNHEY and CDR2 SMNVEV (reference sequence). The CDR3 has 15 amino acids. Losses at the gene ends were 5 bases for V and 5 bases for J; bases not matched to a gene: 8. This sequence joins TRBV27 and TRBJ1-4; TRBD1 agrees at 7 bases. The sequenced sample was PBMCs or T cells enriched from blood (not recorded which). This receptor was obtained from a woman in her twenties or thirties who had recovered from COVID-19. CDR3 nucleotides: TGTGCCAGCAGTACCAGGGGGTTCAGAAATGAAAAACTGTTTTTT. Amino acid sequence: CASSTRGFRNEKLFF.